One sample yielded the 10 T cell receptor beta chains listed below, sequenced in a study of shared clonotypes between healthy human individuals. Clones were sequenced by immunoSEQ multiplex PCR, and TCRdb holds only the in-frame ones, with some missing. Of about 1 million clones detected, roughly 70% appear once; the ten largest clones hold approximately 1.5%. Sequencing was done on a sample of memory CD4+ T cells sorted from blood. Regarding subset: CD45RA-negative fraction. The receptors derive from a young man in good health.

Note on this clone: The sample contains more than one DNA sequence encoding this CDR3. This rearrangement joins TRBV30 to TRBJ2-7; possible D gene TRBD1, 6 bases. Germline-derived CDR1 and CDR2 are GTSNPN and SVGIG (reference sequence). This CDR3 comprises 13 residues. V shed 0 bases and J shed 1 base, with 7 bases lying between them. DNA of the CDR3: TGTGCCTGGAGTGTAACAGGGTCCTACGAGCAGTACTTC. Protein: CAWSVTGSYEQYF.

The chain joins TRBV7-2 to TRBJ1-2; 7 nucleotides agree with TRBD1. From germline, CDR1 is SGHTA and CDR2 FQGNSA. Unmatched junction bases numbered 5, after V lost 4 bases and J lost 6 bases. This CDR3 contains 13 residues. The CDR3 loop is CASSSTGTDGYTF. The CDR3 DNA follows: TGTGCCAGCAGCTCTACCGGGACAGATGGCTACACCTTC. Filled out from reference TRBV7-2 and TRBJ1-2, the complete variable domain reads GAGVSQSPSNKVTEKGKDVELRCDPISGHTALYWYRQSLGQGLEFLIYFQGNSAPDKSGLPSDRFSAERTGGSVSTLTIQRTQQEDSAVYLCASSSTGTDGYTFGSGTRLTVV.

The chain carries TRBV9 and TRBJ1-5, with D possibly matching TRBD1 (5 bases). V lost 0 bases to trimming and J lost 4 bases, with 8 bases between them. This CDR3 has 14 amino acids. Germline lookup yields CDR1 SGDLS and CDR2 YYNGEE. CDR3 in DNA: TGTGCCAGCAGCGTAGCTGGGGCGAATCAGCCCCAGCATTTT. It codes for CASSVAGANQPQHF.

This sequence joins TRBV19 and TRBJ1-6; 7 positions match TRBD1. The CDR3 is made up of 16 amino acids. Germline loops: CDR1 LNHDA, CDR2 SQIVND (reference sequence). V gave up 1 base and J gave up 5 bases; unmatched junction bases: 5. CDR3 coding DNA: TGTGCCAGTAGTATAGGGCCGGGACAGCATAATTCACCCCTCCACTTT. It yields the protein CASSIGPGQHNSPLHF.

This clone was observed a single time. The chain is built from TRBV10-3 and TRBJ2-3; D is ambiguous. Deletions cut 2 bases from V and 6 bases from J, with 12 bases between. The CDR3 runs 14 residues. Germline loops: CDR1 ENHRY, CDR2 SYGVKD. The chain's CDR3 is CAISEIGSLDTQYF. CDR3 sequence (DNA): TGTGCCATCAGTGAGATAGGTAGCTTGGATACGCAGTATTTT.

This chain connects TRBV6-5 to TRBJ2-6; 7 bases fit TRBD1. Per the germline V gene, CDR1 is MNHEY and CDR2 is SVGAGI. The CDR3 runs to 15 residues. Trimming removed 6 bases from V and 4 bases from J; junction bases left unmatched: 6. The CDR3 sequence is CASSSTGAGANVLTF. The CDR3, as DNA: TGTGCCAGCAGCTCAACAGGGGCCGGGGCCAACGTCCTGACTTTC.

The chain employs TRBV5-4 and TRBJ2-7; weak D call: TRBD2 (5 bases). V was pared by 1 base and J by 7 bases, with 18 bases between. The CDR3 runs to 15 residues. Germline CDR1 reads SGHNT; CDR2 reads YYREEE (reference sequence). The CDR3 nucleotides read TGTGCCAGCAGCTTGCCGGGCGGTGGAGGTGGAGAGCAGTACTTC. This translates into CASSLPGGGGGEQYF.

The rearrangement links TRBV7-2 to TRBJ2-5, with TRBD1 identical over 7 bases. Per germline, CDR1 SGHTA and CDR2 FQGNSA. The V gene end was trimmed by 5 bases and the J gene end by 5 bases; junction bases not matched to a gene: 8. The CDR3 extends over 14 amino acids. This CDR3 is CASSLNDRVETQYF. The CDR3 DNA reads TGTGCCAGCAGCCTAAACGACAGGGTGGAGACCCAGTACTTC.

Ten or more counts support this clone. The chain carries TRBV6-5 and TRBJ2-2; possible D gene TRBD2, 7 bases. V was trimmed by 11 bases and J by 0 bases, leaving 16 bases between them. Germline assignment: CDR1 MNHEY and CDR2 SVGAGI. The CDR3 has 15 residues. The CDR3 reads CASKGGGANTGELFF. CDR3 coding DNA: TGTGCCTCAAAAGGGGGAGGGGCGAACACCGGGGAGCTGTTTTTT.

V is TRBV6-5 and J is TRBJ1-2; 9 nucleotides align to TRBD1. Trimming took 5 bases from V and 5 from J; bases not matched to a gene: 6. The CDR3 runs to 14 residues. Germline values: CDR1 MNHEY, CDR2 SVGAGI. In nucleotides, the CDR3 is TGTGCCAGCAGTGACGGACAGGGGCGATATGGCTACACCTTC. It encodes CASSDGQGRYGYTF.